Only a few counts were recorded for the clone carrying this T cell receptor beta chain. Antigen: not known. TCRdb ran MiXCR on the RT-PCR reads and lists one entry per CDR3 protein. This sample carries about 520,000 distinct CDR3 sequences, about 25% of them seen once, and the ten largest clones take under 2.5%. J was trimmed by 5 bases and V by 6 bases; bases with no gene match: 7. The CDR3 runs 15 residues. This record comes from a study of response to subunit inactivated influenza vaccine. The study, taken as a whole, reports: Every seasonal influenza vaccination brings in few new T cells, the authors suggested.

This clonotype was sampled from a man aged 45-60 years who received an inactivated influenza vaccine. The chain carries TRBV12-3 or TRBV12-4 and TRBJ2-5; 12 positions agree with TRBD2. This material consisted of CD4+ T cells sorted from PBMCs, taken 4 to 6 days after vaccination. CDR3 DNA: TGTGCCAGCAGCCGGACTAGCGGGGCTGGCGAGACCCAGTACTTC. Protein sequence: CASSRTSGAGETQYF.